The TCR beta chain described here comes from a study of blood T cells in healthy people across ages (dated by TCRdb to between 2014 and 2017). Turning to the overall study: In model experiments, template switching captured about one uniquely barcoded TCR beta cDNA molecule for every two T cells. Using deep sequencing normalized with unique cDNA molecular identifiers, the study measured how TCR beta repertoire diversity changes with age. Four age groups were formed from the donors: young (average approximately 15 years), middle-aged (approximately 41), aged (about 62) and long-lived (roughly 88). Donors of different ages were randomly distributed across sequencing lanes to avoid experimental bias. Two additional independent replicas of 1 million unique cDNA reads from the same blood draw were analyzed for two donors (one aged 18 to 30 and one aged 80 or older).

This clonotype was found a few times. Which antigen it targets is not known. There are no base qualities to consult, and no much larger clone falls within one base. Preparation of the library involved 5' RACE. The listed sequencing device is Illumina HiSeq 2500. A second PCR of about 6 to 11 cycles was performed with a sample-barcoded 5' primer and a J-beta primer mix. Each TCR beta cDNA molecule received a unique molecular identifier from a template-switch 5' adaptor carrying 12 random nucleotides. At least 3 million CDR3-containing paired-end reads were obtained from each sample. First-strand cDNA synthesis was performed from all RNA using the Mint cDNA synthesis kit, with priming by a TRBC-specific oligonucleotide. Following uracil-DNA glycosylase treatment, all cDNA underwent a first 18-cycle PCR with the universal primers M1SS and BC2_uni_R. Processing in the source paper ran as follows. Each sample was normalized by randomly selecting 1 million high-quality reads, each carrying a distinct molecular identifier. Instead of being binned into consensus sequences, reads that shared molecular identifiers were thrown out. MiTCR, with a Q25 quality threshold and the strictest error-elimination algorithm, was used for CDR3 identification, clonotype clustering and error correction. A nonparametric unseen species model with Euler transformation was used to estimate lower-bound total TCR beta diversity. TCRdb passed the public sequencing reads through fastp at Q25 and MiXCR, retaining productive beta sequences. Entries are consolidated by CDR3 protein sequence, retaining the most common genes and DNA. The V and J calls reflect TCRdb's pipeline rather than the authors' work. This sample gives about 1.1 million distinct CDR3 sequences in total; 35% to 40% of them show up just once. The ten largest account for around 14% of the sample.

The approximately 39 donors, aged 6 to 90 years, were systemically healthy Caucasian individuals from Russia. Each donor gave approximately 9.3 milliliters of peripheral blood, collected into EDTA-treated Vacutainer tubes. Ficoll-Paque density-gradient centrifugation was used to isolate PBMCs, with at least 7 million per sample. Trizol reagent was used to extract total RNA from the PBMCs, yielding at least 6 micrograms per sample. For every donor, an aliquot of PBMCs went through flow cytometry to measure the percentages of naive CD45RAhigh/CD27high T cells. The research as a whole found: Estimates of total diversity based on one million sequenced T cells were regarded as lower bounds and as underestimates. As age increased, observed TCR beta diversity per million T cells dropped in a roughly linear way, and a significant reduction was already evident by age about 36. There was a strong correlation between observed TCR beta diversity and the percentage of naive T cells measured by flow cytometry. Because donor CMV infection status was unknown, age-related changes in expanded clonotypes were potentially confounded. Since profiling was done on bulk unsorted PBMCs, naive and antigen-experienced compartments could not be conclusively compared. Compared with the aged group, more naive CD4+ T cells, fewer expanded clones and increased TCR diversity were shown by the long-lived group, suggesting age selection.

The sequence derives from a man younger than 35 in good health. Specimen: blood.

This receptor carries the CDR3 CASSQARTGAYEQYF. The nucleotides are TGCGCCAGCAGCCAAGCCCGGACAGGAGCCTACGAGCAGTACTTC. The V gene is TRBV4-3 and the J gene is TRBJ2-7, with 7 junctional bases fitting TRBD1. V trim: 1 base; J trim: 2 bases; unmatched bases: 5. From its cysteine to its phenylalanine, the CDR3 spans 15 amino acids. CDR3 DNA is the only sequence kept; it has 45 bases, read in frame from the first base. The CDR1 and CDR2 encoded by the germline V gene are LGHNA and YSLEER.